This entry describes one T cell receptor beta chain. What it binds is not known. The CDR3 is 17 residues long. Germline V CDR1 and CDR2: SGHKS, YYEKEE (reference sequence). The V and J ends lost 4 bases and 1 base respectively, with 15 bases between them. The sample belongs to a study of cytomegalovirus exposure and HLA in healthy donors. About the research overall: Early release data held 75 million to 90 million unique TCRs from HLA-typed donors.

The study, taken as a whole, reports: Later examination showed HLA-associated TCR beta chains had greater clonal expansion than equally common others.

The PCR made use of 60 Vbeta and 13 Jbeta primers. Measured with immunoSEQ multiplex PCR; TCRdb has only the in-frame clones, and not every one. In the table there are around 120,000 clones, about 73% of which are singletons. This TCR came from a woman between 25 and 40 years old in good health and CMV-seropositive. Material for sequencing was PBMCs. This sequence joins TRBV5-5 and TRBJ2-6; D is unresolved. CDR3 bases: TGTGCCAGCAGCCCCCTGTCACAGCCGTCTGGGGCCAACGTCCTGACTTTC. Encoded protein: CASSPLSQPSGANVLTF. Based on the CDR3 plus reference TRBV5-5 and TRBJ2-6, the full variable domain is DAGVTQSPTHLIKTRGQQVTLRCSPISGHKSVSWYQQVLGQGPQFIFQYYEKEERGRGNFPDRFSARQFPNYSSELNVNALLLGDSALYLCASSPLSQPSGANVLTFGAGSRLTVL.